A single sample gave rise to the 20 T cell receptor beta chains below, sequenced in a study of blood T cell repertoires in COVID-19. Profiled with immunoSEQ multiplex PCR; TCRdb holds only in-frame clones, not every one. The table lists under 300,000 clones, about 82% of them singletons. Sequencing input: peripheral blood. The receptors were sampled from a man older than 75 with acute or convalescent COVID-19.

CDR3 protein: CASSFLGTEAYEQYF. CDR3 sequence (DNA): TGTGCCAGCAGTTTTTTGGGGACAGAGGCCTACGAGCAGTACTTC. The gene calls are TRBV6-5 and TRBJ2-7; TRBD1 aligns across 7 bases. Germline V gives CDR1 MNHEY, CDR2 SVGAGI. Losses at the gene ends were 4 bases for V and 2 bases for J; bases not matched to a gene: 8. The CDR3 spans 15 residues.

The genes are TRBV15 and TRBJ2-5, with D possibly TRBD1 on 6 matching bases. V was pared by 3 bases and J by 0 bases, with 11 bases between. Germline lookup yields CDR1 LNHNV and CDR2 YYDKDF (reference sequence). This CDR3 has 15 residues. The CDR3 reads CATSRGQINQETQYF. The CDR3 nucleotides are TGTGCCACCAGCAGGGGACAAATCAACCAAGAGACCCAGTACTTC.

The CDR3 DNA follows: TGTGCCAGTATTCCTCCCGGGGGGGGCAATCAGCCCCAGCATTTT. Its protein product is CASIPPGGGNQPQHF. The chain has TRBV19 and TRBJ1-5; D might be TRBD1 (5 bases). CDR1 and CDR2 from the germline V gene are LNHDA and SQIVND (reference sequence). V was shortened by 7 bases and J by 2 bases, with 15 bases between the two germline ends. This CDR3 spans 15 amino acids.

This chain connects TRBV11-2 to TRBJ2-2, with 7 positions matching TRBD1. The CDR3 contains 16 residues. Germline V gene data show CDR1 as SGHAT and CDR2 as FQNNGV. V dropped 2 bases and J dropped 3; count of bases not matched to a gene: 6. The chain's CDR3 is CASSLQGQFYTGELFF. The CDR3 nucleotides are TGTGCCAGCAGCTTACAGGGACAGTTCTACACCGGGGAGCTGTTTTTT.

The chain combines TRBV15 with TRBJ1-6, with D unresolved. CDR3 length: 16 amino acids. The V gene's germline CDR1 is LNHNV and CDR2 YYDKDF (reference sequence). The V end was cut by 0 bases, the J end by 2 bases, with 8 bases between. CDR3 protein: CATSRDRGAYNSPLHF. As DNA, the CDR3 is TGTGCCACCAGCAGAGACCGGGGTGCCTATAATTCACCCCTCCACTTT.

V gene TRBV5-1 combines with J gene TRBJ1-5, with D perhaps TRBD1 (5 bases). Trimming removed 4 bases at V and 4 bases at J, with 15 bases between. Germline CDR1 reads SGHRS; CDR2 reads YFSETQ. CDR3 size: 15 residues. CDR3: CASSPQSGGNQPQHF. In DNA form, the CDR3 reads TGCGCCAGCAGCCCGCAATCGGGGGGGAATCAGCCCCAGCATTTT.

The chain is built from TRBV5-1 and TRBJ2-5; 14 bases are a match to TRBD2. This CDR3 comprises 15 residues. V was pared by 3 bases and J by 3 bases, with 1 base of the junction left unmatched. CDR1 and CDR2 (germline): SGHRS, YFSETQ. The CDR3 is CASSSGLAGEETQYF. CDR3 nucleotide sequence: TGCGCCAGCAGCTCGGGACTAGCGGGAGAAGAGACCCAGTACTTC.

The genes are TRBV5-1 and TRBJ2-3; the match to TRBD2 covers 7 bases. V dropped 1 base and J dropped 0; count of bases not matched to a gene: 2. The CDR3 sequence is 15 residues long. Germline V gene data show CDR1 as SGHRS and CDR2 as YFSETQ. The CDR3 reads CASSLSSGSTDTQYF. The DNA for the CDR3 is TGCGCCAGCAGCTTGTCTAGCGGAAGCACAGATACGCAGTATTTT.

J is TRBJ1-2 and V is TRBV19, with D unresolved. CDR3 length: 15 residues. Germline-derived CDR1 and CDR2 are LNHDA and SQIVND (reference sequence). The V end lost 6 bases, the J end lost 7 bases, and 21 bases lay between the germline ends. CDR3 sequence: CASSVSGRGRAGYTF. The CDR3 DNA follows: TGTGCCAGTAGCGTATCCGGGCGAGGGAGGGCTGGCTACACCTTC.

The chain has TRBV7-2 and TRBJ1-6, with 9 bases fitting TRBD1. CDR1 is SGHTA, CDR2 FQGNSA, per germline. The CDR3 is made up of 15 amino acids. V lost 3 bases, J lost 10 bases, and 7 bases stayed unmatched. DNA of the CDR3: TGTGCCAGCAGCTTCGCCGGGACAGGGCGCTCACCCCTCCACTTT. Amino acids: CASSFAGTGRSPLHF.

The CDR3 region has the DNA TGTGCCAGCCTCGCCTTGGGGGCCGGGTTGAACACTGAAGCTTTCTTT. Translating it yields CASLALGAGLNTEAFF. This chain links TRBV19 with TRBJ1-1, with D perhaps TRBD1 (6 bases). The V gene lost 9 bases and the J gene lost 0 bases, with 20 bases spanning the gap. Germline assignment: CDR1 LNHDA and CDR2 SQIVND (reference sequence). The CDR3 sequence is 16 residues long.

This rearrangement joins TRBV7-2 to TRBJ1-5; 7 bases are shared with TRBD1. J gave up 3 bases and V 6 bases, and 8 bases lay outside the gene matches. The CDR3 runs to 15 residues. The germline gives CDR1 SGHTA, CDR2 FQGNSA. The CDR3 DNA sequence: TGTGCCAGCAGTCCCTCCGGGACAGTCAATCAGCCCCAGCATTTT. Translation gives CASSPSGTVNQPQHF.

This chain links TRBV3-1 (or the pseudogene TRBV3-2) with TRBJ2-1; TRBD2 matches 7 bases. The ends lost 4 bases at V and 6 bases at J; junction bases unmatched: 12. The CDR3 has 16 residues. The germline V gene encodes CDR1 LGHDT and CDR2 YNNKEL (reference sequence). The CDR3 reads CASSRPGTTLGNEQFF. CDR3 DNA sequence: TGTGCCAGCAGCCGCCCCGGGACTACCCTGGGCAATGAGCAGTTCTTC.

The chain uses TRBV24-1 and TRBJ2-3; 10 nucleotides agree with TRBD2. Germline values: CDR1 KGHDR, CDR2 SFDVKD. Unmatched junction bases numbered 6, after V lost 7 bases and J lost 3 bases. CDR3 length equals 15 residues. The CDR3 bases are TGTGCCACCAGCTTAGCGGGAGGTTTGACAGATACGCAGTATTTT. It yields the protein CATSLAGGLTDTQYF.

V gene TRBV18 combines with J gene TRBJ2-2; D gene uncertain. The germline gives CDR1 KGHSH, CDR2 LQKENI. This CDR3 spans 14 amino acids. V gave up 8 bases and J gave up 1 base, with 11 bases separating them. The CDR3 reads CASTRGQNTGELFF. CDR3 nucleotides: TGTGCCAGCACACGAGGTCAGAACACCGGGGAGCTGTTTTTT.

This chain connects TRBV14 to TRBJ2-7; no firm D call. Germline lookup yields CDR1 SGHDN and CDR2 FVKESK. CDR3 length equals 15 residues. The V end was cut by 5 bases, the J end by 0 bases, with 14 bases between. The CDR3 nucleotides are TGTGCCAGCAGCGAACAGCCACTTCTCTCCTACGAGCAGTACTTC. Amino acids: CASSEQPLLSYEQYF.

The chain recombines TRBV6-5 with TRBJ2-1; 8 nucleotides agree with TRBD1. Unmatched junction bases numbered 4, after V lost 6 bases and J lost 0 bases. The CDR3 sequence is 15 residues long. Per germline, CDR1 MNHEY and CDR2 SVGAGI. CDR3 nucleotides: TGTGCCAGCAGGACCGGGACAGGCTCCTACAATGAGCAGTTCTTC. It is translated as CASRTGTGSYNEQFF.

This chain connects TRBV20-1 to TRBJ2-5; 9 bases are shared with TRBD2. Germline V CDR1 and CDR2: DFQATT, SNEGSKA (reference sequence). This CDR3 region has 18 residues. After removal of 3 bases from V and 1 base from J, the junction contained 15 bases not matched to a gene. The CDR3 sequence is CSASRSLAGSGAQETQYF. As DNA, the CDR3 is TGCAGTGCTAGTAGGAGTCTAGCGGGATCAGGGGCCCAAGAGACCCAGTACTTC.

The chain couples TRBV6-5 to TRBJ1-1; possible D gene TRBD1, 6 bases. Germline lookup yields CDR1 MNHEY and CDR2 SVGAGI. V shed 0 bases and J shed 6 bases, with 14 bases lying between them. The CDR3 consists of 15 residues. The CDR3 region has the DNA TGTGCCAGCAGTTACTCGAGGGGGGGGCAGGCTGAAGCTTTCTTT. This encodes CASSYSRGGQAEAFF.

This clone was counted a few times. DNA for the CDR3: TGTGCCAGCAGCCAAGACGCAATAGGGGGAGCTTTCTTT. Translation gives CASSQDAIGGAFF. The genes are TRBV3-1 (or the pseudogene TRBV3-2) and TRBJ1-1, with D maybe TRBD1 (6 bases). The CDR3 is 13 amino acids. The ends were cut back, 0 bases at V and 10 bases at J, with 12 bases in the middle. The germline gives CDR1 LGHDT, CDR2 YNNKEL (reference sequence).